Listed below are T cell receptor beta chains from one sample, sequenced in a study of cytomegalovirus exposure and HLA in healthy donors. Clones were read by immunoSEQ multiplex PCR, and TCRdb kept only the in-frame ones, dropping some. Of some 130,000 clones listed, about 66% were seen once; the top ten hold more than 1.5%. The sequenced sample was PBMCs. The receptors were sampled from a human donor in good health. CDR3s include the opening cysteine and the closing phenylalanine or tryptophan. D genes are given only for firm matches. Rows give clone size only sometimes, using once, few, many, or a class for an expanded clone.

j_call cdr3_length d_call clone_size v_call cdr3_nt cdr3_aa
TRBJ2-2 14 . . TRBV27 TGTGCCAGCAGCGAGGAGGGTGGGTCCGGGGAGCTGTTTTTT CASSEEGGSGELFF
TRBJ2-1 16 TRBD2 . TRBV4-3 TGCGCCAGCAGCCCCCTGGGTACTCCGGGGGGCAATGAGCAGTTCTTC CASSPLGTPGGNEQFF
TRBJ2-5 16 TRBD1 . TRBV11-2 TGTGCCAGCAGCCCTAGAATCTCGACAGGGCAAGAGACCCAGTACTTC CASSPRISTGQETQYF
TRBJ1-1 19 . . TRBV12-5 TGTGCTAGTGGTTTGGTATCATCGTGGGGGGGGCATGAGAACACTGAAGCTTTCTTT CASGLVSSWGGHENTEAFF
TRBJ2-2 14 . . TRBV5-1 TGCGCCAGCAGCTTAACGGGAAACGCCGGGGAGCTGTTTTTT CASSLTGNAGELFF
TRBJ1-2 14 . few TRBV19 TGTGCCAGTAGTCCGGGGGGGGCTAACTATGGCTACACCTTC CASSPGGANYGYTF
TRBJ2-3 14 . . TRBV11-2 TGTGCCAGCAGCTTAGATCGGGGGTTAGATACGCAGTATTTT CASSLDRGLDTQYF
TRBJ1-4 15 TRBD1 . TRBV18 TGTGCCAGCTCAGGACAGGGTGCGACTAATGAAAAACTGTTTTTT CASSGQGATNEKLFF
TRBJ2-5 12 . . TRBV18 TGTGCCAGCTCAGAGGACCGGGGGACCCAGTACTTC CASSEDRGTQYF
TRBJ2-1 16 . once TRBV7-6 TGTGCCAGCAGCTTAGTCGCGGAGGATAGCTACAATGAGCAGTTCTTC CASSLVAEDSYNEQFF
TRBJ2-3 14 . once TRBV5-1 TGCGCCAGCAGCGAGGGAGTGGGCACAGATACGCAGTATTTT CASSEGVGTDTQYF
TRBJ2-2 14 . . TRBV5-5 TGTGCCAGCAGCTTGGGTTGGAGCACCGGGGAGCTGTTTTTT CASSLGWSTGELFF
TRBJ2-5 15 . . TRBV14 TGTGCCAGCAGCCAAGCAAGGGGGTCAGGGGAGACCCAGTACTTC CASSQARGSGETQYF
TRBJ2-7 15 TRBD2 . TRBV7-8 TGTGCCAGCAGCTTAGGGGGACTAACATCCTACGAGCAGTACTTC CASSLGGLTSYEQYF
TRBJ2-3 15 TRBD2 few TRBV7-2 TGTGCCAGCAGCTTTTGGACTAGGCCCTTAGATACGCAGTATTTT CASSFWTRPLDTQYF
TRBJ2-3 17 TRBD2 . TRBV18 TGTGCCAGCTCGGGTGGACTAGCGGGAGTTCGGACAGATACGCAGTATTTT CASSGGLAGVRTDTQYF
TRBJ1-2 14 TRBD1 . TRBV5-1 TGCGCCAGCAGCTTGGCGGCAGGGGGACTTGGCTACACCTTC CASSLAAGGLGYTF
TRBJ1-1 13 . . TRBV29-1 TGCAGCGTACAGCCCGATGGATACACTGAAGCTTTCTTT CSVQPDGYTEAFF
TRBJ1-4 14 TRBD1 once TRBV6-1 TGTGCCAGCAGCACACAGGGGACTAATGAAAAACTGTTTTTT CASSTQGTNEKLFF
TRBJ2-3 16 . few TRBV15 TGTGCCACCAGCAGACACCCAGGGGGAGGTTCAGATACGCAGTATTTT CATSRHPGGGSDTQYF
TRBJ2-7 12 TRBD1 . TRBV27 TGTGCCAGCCAAGCAGGGGGCGGCGAGCAGTACTTC CASQAGGGEQYF
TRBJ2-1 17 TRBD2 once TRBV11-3 TGTGCCAGCAGCCCAAGGCAGACTAGCGGGAGGGACAATGAGCAGTTCTTC CASSPRQTSGRDNEQFF
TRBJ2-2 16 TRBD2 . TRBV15 TGTGCCACCAGCAGAGGTGCGGGAGTGGTTGCCGGGGAGCTGTTTTTT CATSRGAGVVAGELFF
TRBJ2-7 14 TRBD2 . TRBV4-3 TGCGCCAGCAGCCAAGACCGAGCGGGAGTCGAGCAGTACTTC CASSQDRAGVEQYF
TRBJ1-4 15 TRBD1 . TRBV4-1 TGCGCCAGCAGGACCGAACAGGGGTTGAGGGAAAAACTGTTTTTT CASRTEQGLREKLFF
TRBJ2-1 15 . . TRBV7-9 TGTGCCAGCAGCAGAAGGAGGGCTTCCTACAATGAGCAGTTCTTC CASSRRRASYNEQFF
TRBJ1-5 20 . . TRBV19 TGTGCCAGTAATGTCGATTTGGACACGGGAGGGCCTTATAGCAATCAGCCCCAGCATTTT CASNVDLDTGGPYSNQPQHF
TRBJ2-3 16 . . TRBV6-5 TGTGCCAGCAGTTCGTATGGGGGACTCAGCACAGATACGCAGTATTTT CASSSYGGLSTDTQYF
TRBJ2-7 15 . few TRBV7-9 TGTGCCAGCAGCCCCCGGGCAGGGCGCTCCTACGAGCAGTACTTC CASSPRAGRSYEQYF
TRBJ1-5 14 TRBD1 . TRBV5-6 TGTGCCAGCAGCTTGGGGACAGGGGGGTCGTCCCAGCATTTT CASSLGTGGSSQHF
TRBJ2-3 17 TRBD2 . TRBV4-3 TGCGCCAGCAGCCAAGTCCCGGGACTAGCGGCAACAGATACGCAGTATTTT CASSQVPGLAATDTQYF